The 17 T cell receptor beta chains presented below share a single source sample, sequenced in a study of blood T cells in healthy people across ages. Combining a sample-barcoded 5' primer with a J-beta primer mix, a second PCR ran for roughly 7 to 12 cycles. MiXCR was run by TCRdb on the 5' RACE reads, yielding one entry per CDR3 protein. The data show about 780,000 distinct CDR3 sequences, 35% to 50% seen once. Sequences were obtained from blood. These receptors were obtained from an elderly man in good health.

This clonotype was counted ten times or more. CDR3 region: CASSPGQGGSPLHF. The CDR3 bases are TGTGCCAGCAGCCCCGGACAGGGCGGCTCACCCCTCCACTTT. This chain connects TRBV7-9 to TRBJ1-6; 8 nucleotides agree with TRBD1. With 5 bases clipped from V and 10 bases from J, the junction kept 7 bases outside the gene matches. Germline V lookup: CDR1 SEHNR, CDR2 FQNEAQ (reference sequence). This CDR3 is 14 amino acids long.

This clonotype came up a few times. V and J are TRBV4-2 and TRBJ2-7, with 16 nucleotides matching TRBD2. Germline V gene data show CDR1 as LGHNA and CDR2 as YNFKEQ. The V segment lost 2 bases and the J segment 2 bases; nucleotides outside the gene matches: 9. This CDR3 is built from 19 residues. CDR3 amino acids: CASSQTGTSGRASTYEQYF. As DNA, the CDR3 is TGTGCCAGCAGCCAAACCGGGACTAGCGGGAGGGCCAGCACCTACGAGCAGTACTTC.

J is TRBJ2-4 and V is TRBV12-3 or TRBV12-4; D is tentatively TRBD1 or TRBD2 (5 bases each). This CDR3 has 17 residues. Trimming shortened V by 5 bases and J by 4 bases, and 21 bases separated the two germline ends. The CDR3 sequence: CASSRWDVRDVKNIQYF. In nucleotides, the CDR3 is TGTGCCAGCAGTCGCTGGGACGTACGGGACGTTAAAAACATTCAGTACTTC.

The chain employs TRBV5-1 and TRBJ2-2, with D hard to call. Germline V lookup: CDR1 SGHRS, CDR2 YFSETQ. V lost 4 bases to trimming and J lost 3 bases, with 7 bases between them. This CDR3 contains 13 residues. The CDR3 region is CASSSLDTGELFF. CDR3 DNA: TGCGCCAGCAGCAGCCTTGACACCGGGGAGCTGTTTTTT. Full variable domain (outside the CDR3, taken from reference TRBV5-1 and TRBJ2-2): KAGVTQTPRYLIKTRGQQVTLSCSPISGHRSVSWYQQTPGQGLQFLFEYFSETQRNKGNFPGRFSGRQFSNSRSEMNVSTLELGDSALYLCASSSLDTGELFFGEGSRLTVL.

This clonotype was seen a few times. The CDR3 nucleotides are TGTGCCAGCAGCCCGGACGCGGCGGGTGAGCAGTTCTTC. Its translation is CASSPDAAGEQFF. V is TRBV12-3 or TRBV12-4 and J is TRBJ2-1; tentatively, D is TRBD2 (5 bases). The CDR3 spans 13 residues. Trimming shortened V by 6 bases and J by 9 bases, and 15 bases separated the two germline ends.

The rearrangement links TRBV20-1 to TRBJ2-3; D not resolved. In germline, CDR1 is DFQATT, CDR2 SNEGSKA (reference sequence). Trimming left V 4 bases short and J 4 bases short, with 9 bases between. The CDR3 spans 12 residues. This CDR3 is CSANGRSDTQYF. The CDR3 DNA sequence: TGCAGTGCTAACGGGCGATCAGATACGCAGTATTTT.

The rearrangement joins TRBV4-1 to TRBJ2-7, with TRBD1 matching 10 bases. This CDR3 has 16 amino acids. CDR1 and CDR2 (germline): MGHRA, YSYEKL. After removal of 4 bases from V and 3 bases from J, the junction contained 9 bases not matched to a gene. The CDR3 loop reads CASSPRQGAGFYEQYF. The DNA of the CDR3 is TGCGCCAGCAGCCCGAGACAGGGGGCGGGATTCTACGAGCAGTACTTC.

In the case of this clonotype: One end of the junction fails to match germline, which may point to a read error. This chain uses TRBV29-1 with TRBJ2-3; a possible D gene is TRBD2 (6 bases). CDR1 is SQVTM, CDR2 ANQGSEA, per germline. The CDR3 is made up of 15 amino acids. DNA for the CDR3: TGCGGCGTTGAAGGAGGGGCGGGGTCATGGGATACGCAGTATTTT. Amino acid sequence: CGVEGGAGSWDTQYF.

The chain recombines TRBV29-1 with TRBJ2-3, with TRBD1 matching 12 bases. The CDR3 is made up of 16 amino acids. J was trimmed by 6 bases and V by 3 bases; bases with no gene match: 10. Germline V lookup: CDR1 SQVTM, CDR2 ANQGSEA. The CDR3 sequence: CSVDPGTGGAPDTQYF. As DNA, the CDR3 is TGCAGCGTTGATCCCGGGACAGGGGGCGCCCCCGATACGCAGTATTTT.

The chain links TRBV5-1 to TRBJ2-7; no clear D. CDR1 SGHRS and CDR2 YFSETQ come from the germline V gene. V lost 4 bases and J 6 bases, leaving 23 bases between the germline ends. The CDR3 totals 16 residues. The CDR3 nucleotides read TGCGCCAGCAGCATAGGATTTTCGGCGGAAGAGAGCGAGCAGTACTTC. As protein: CASSIGFSAEESEQYF.

Regarding this clonotype: Since a much larger clone is just one base distant, this may be a read error. The chain joins TRBV29-1 to TRBJ2-5; TRBD1 matches 7 bases. This CDR3 is built from 12 residues. In germline, CDR1 is SQVTM, CDR2 ANQGSEA. The CDR3 DNA reads TGCAGCGTTCGAGGGGGCCAAGGGACCCAGTACTTC. Encoded protein: CSVRGGQGTQYF.

The rearrangement links TRBV27 to TRBJ1-4; TRBD1 might be the D (6 bases). Trimming shortened V by 6 bases and J by 7 bases, and 15 bases separated the two germline ends. Germline CDR1 reads MNHEY; CDR2 reads SMNVEV (reference sequence). There are 14 residues in the CDR3. The CDR3 region is CASRLGGQGEKLFF. CDR3 nucleotide sequence: TGTGCCAGCAGATTAGGGGGGCAGGGTGAAAAACTGTTTTTT.

The chain carries TRBV11-1 and TRBJ2-5, with a possible D match to TRBD1 (5 bases). The J call is doubtful: the DNA matches TRBJ2-7 better. CDR1 is SGHAT and CDR2 is FQDESV in the germline V gene (reference sequence). CDR3 length: 14 amino acids. The CDR3 coding sequence is TGTGCCAGCAGCTTAGCGCAAGGGGTCTACGAGCAGTACTTC. Protein sequence: CASSLAQGVYEQYF.

Points on this clonotype: A read error may explain this, as a much larger clone is one base away. V and J are TRBV5-1 and TRBJ2-1, with 9 bases aligning to TRBD2. The germline CDR1 and CDR2 sequences are SGHRS and YFSETQ. The CDR3 has 16 residues. CDR3: CASSFNSGSSYDEQFF. Here the CDR3 DNA reads TGCGCCAGCAGCTTTAATAGCGGGAGTTCCTACGATGAGCAGTTCTTC.

The CDR3 DNA sequence: TGTGCCAGCAGTCCCCCGGGAGGTTTAAAGGGTGAGCAGTTCTTC. Encoded protein: CASSPPGGLKGEQFF. The gene calls are TRBV28 and TRBJ2-1; 7 bases match TRBD2. The CDR3 covers 15 residues. Per the germline V gene, CDR1 is MDHEN and CDR2 is SYDVKM. V shed 5 bases, J shed 9 bases, and the junction held 13 bases outside the gene matches.

A single count supports this clonotype. The gene calls are TRBV29-1 and TRBJ2-7, with TRBD1 matching 10 bases. Germline V gene data show CDR1 as SQVTM and CDR2 as ANQGSEA. The CDR3 covers 13 residues. Trimming removed 8 bases from V and 3 bases from J; junction bases left unmatched: 7. Here the CDR3 reads CSLRGQGDYEQYF. In nucleotides, the CDR3 is TGCAGCCTGCGAGGACAGGGGGACTACGAGCAGTACTTC.

This chain links TRBV28 with TRBJ2-2; D gene unclear. The CDR3 length is 13 residues. The germline V gene has CDR1 MDHEN and CDR2 SYDVKM. V lost 6 bases and J lost 3, with 8 bases in between. This chain's CDR3 is CASSQTDTGELFF. The CDR3 DNA reads as TGTGCCAGCAGCCAAACAGACACCGGGGAGCTGTTTTTT.